The rows below give T cell receptor beta chains drawn from one sample of a study of CD8 T cells in Susac syndrome. MiXCR, run by TCRdb on the immunoSEQ multiplex PCR reads, gives a single entry per CDR3 protein. This sample yields around 71,000 distinct CDR3 sequences, of which over 95% are seen a single time; more than 0.09% belongs to the top ten. Material: CD4+ T cells from PBMCs. The receptors were sampled from a human donor with multiple sclerosis. Both conserved end residues are part of each CDR3. Fields, in order: D gene, V gene, clone size, J gene, CDR3 protein, CDR3 DNA. A D gene is named only where the DNA matches it firmly. The size entry is marked missing in some rows and otherwise reads once, few, many or a size class.

d_gene: -
v_gene: TRBV10-3
abundance: -
j_gene: TRBJ2-7
CDR3aa: CAISDTEGRPFYEQYF
CDR3nt: TGTGCCATCAGTGATACTGAAGGGAGGCCCTTCTACGAGCAGTACTTC

d_gene: TRBD1
v_gene: TRBV2
abundance: once
j_gene: TRBJ2-1
CDR3aa: CASRAGTGGGNEQFF
CDR3nt: TGTGCCAGCAGAGCCGGGACAGGGGGCGGGAATGAGCAGTTCTTC

d_gene: -
v_gene: TRBV18
abundance: few
j_gene: TRBJ2-7
CDR3aa: CASSLRDGTYEQYF
CDR3nt: TGTGCCAGCTCCCTCCGGGACGGGACCTACGAGCAGTACTTC

d_gene: -
v_gene: TRBV5-1
abundance: once
j_gene: TRBJ2-1
CDR3aa: CASSPTLSSYNEQFF
CDR3nt: TGCGCCAGCAGCCCGACACTTAGCTCCTACAATGAGCAGTTCTTC

d_gene: TRBD1
v_gene: TRBV20-1
abundance: -
j_gene: TRBJ2-3
CDR3aa: CSATHRTGLHTQYF
CDR3nt: TGCAGTGCTACCCATCGGACAGGGTTACATACGCAGTATTTT

d_gene: -
v_gene: TRBV20-1
abundance: -
j_gene: TRBJ1-1
CDR3aa: CSAWDGRRTEAFF
CDR3nt: TGCAGTGCTTGGGACGGTAGAAGGACTGAAGCTTTCTTT

d_gene: -
v_gene: TRBV12-3/TRBV12-4
abundance: -
j_gene: TRBJ2-1
CDR3aa: CASTRLGGNILNEQFF
CDR3nt: TGTGCCAGCACCCGTTTGGGGGGCAATATATTGAATGAGCAGTTCTTC

d_gene: -
v_gene: TRBV3-1
abundance: -
j_gene: TRBJ2-7
CDR3aa: CASSSTGVTIYEQYF
CDR3nt: TGTGCCAGCAGCTCGACCGGGGTGACAATCTACGAGCAGTACTTC

d_gene: -
v_gene: TRBV7-2
abundance: -
j_gene: TRBJ2-2
CDR3aa: CASRDGGLGTGELFF
CDR3nt: TGTGCCAGCAGGGACGGGGGGCTTGGGACCGGGGAGCTGTTTTTT

d_gene: -
v_gene: TRBV12-3/TRBV12-4
abundance: -
j_gene: TRBJ1-6
CDR3aa: CASSRDTSYNSPLHF
CDR3nt: TGTGCCAGCAGTAGAGACACGAGCTATAATTCACCCCTCCACTTT

d_gene: TRBD1
v_gene: TRBV7-9
abundance: -
j_gene: TRBJ1-1
CDR3aa: CASSSGQGTTGGTEAFF
CDR3nt: TGTGCCAGCAGTTCCGGACAGGGAACCACCGGGGGGACTGAAGCTTTCTTT

d_gene: TRBD2
v_gene: TRBV6-6
abundance: -
j_gene: TRBJ2-3
CDR3aa: CASSQTSGGGTDTQYF
CDR3nt: TGTGCCAGCAGCCAGACTAGCGGGGGGGGGACAGATACGCAGTATTTT

d_gene: -
v_gene: TRBV27
abundance: -
j_gene: TRBJ2-3
CDR3aa: CASSRGDTQYF
CDR3nt: TGTGCCAGCTCGAGGGGCGATACGCAGTATTTT

d_gene: -
v_gene: TRBV20-1
abundance: -
j_gene: TRBJ2-1
CDR3aa: CSAEGLAAPGEGNNEQFF
CDR3nt: TGCAGTGCTGAGGGGTTGGCGGCACCGGGCGAGGGAAACAATGAGCAGTTCTTC

d_gene: -
v_gene: TRBV9
abundance: -
j_gene: TRBJ2-3
CDR3aa: CASSGGTFSTDTQYF
CDR3nt: TGTGCCAGCAGCGGGGGGACTTTTTCCACAGATACGCAGTATTTT

d_gene: -
v_gene: TRBV12-3/TRBV12-4
abundance: -
j_gene: TRBJ1-2
CDR3aa: CASSLAAGLPYGYTF
CDR3nt: TGTGCCAGCAGTTTAGCGGCAGGGCTGCCCTATGGCTACACCTTC

d_gene: -
v_gene: TRBV19
abundance: -
j_gene: TRBJ2-3
CDR3aa: CASSIRQPGNTQYF
CDR3nt: TGTGCCAGTAGTATCCGACAGCCGGGGAATACGCAGTATTTT

d_gene: -
v_gene: TRBV19
abundance: -
j_gene: TRBJ2-2
CDR3aa: CASSVGGPVGGELFF
CDR3nt: TGTGCCAGTAGTGTCGGGGGCCCCGTGGGCGGGGAGCTGTTTTTT

d_gene: -
v_gene: TRBV12-3/TRBV12-4
abundance: -
j_gene: TRBJ2-7
CDR3aa: CASSRRDSYEQYF
CDR3nt: TGTGCCAGCAGCCGCAGGGATTCCTACGAGCAGTACTTC

d_gene: -
v_gene: TRBV30
abundance: -
j_gene: TRBJ2-3
CDR3aa: CAWSVWASGGRTDTQYF
CDR3nt: TGTGCCTGGAGTGTTTGGGCTTCCGGGGGCCGAACAGATACGCAGTATTTT

d_gene: TRBD2
v_gene: TRBV20-1
abundance: -
j_gene: TRBJ2-3
CDR3aa: CSARLSRGLAGGPDTQYF
CDR3nt: TGCAGTGCTAGATTATCAAGAGGACTAGCGGGGGGTCCAGATACGCAGTATTTT

d_gene: -
v_gene: TRBV5-1
abundance: -
j_gene: TRBJ2-6
CDR3aa: CASSLPAGANVLTF
CDR3nt: TGCGCCAGCAGCCTGCCGGCTGGGGCCAACGTCCTGACTTTC

d_gene: -
v_gene: TRBV27
abundance: once
j_gene: TRBJ1-5
CDR3aa: CASSWAQYQPQHF
CDR3nt: TGTGCCAGCAGTTGGGCCCAATATCAGCCCCAGCATTTT

d_gene: TRBD2
v_gene: TRBV30
abundance: -
j_gene: TRBJ2-1
CDR3aa: CAWSGVHGGSSYNEQFF
CDR3nt: TGTGCCTGGAGTGGGGTCCACGGGGGGAGCTCCTACAATGAGCAGTTCTTC

d_gene: -
v_gene: TRBV19
abundance: once
j_gene: TRBJ1-2
CDR3aa: CASGRGANYGYTF
CDR3nt: TGTGCCAGTGGGAGGGGGGCTAACTATGGCTACACCTTC

d_gene: -
v_gene: TRBV4-2
abundance: -
j_gene: TRBJ1-5
CDR3aa: CASSQARGQPQHF
CDR3nt: TGTGCCAGCAGCCAAGCAAGGGGGCAGCCCCAGCATTTT

d_gene: -
v_gene: TRBV24-1
abundance: -
j_gene: TRBJ1-2
CDR3aa: CATSGHGYGYTF
CDR3nt: TGTGCCACCTCGGGACACGGCTATGGCTACACCTTC

d_gene: -
v_gene: TRBV29-1
abundance: once
j_gene: TRBJ2-4
CDR3aa: CSVEGGDKNIQYF
CDR3nt: TGCAGCGTTGAAGGGGGGGACAAAAACATTCAGTACTTC

d_gene: -
v_gene: TRBV11-3
abundance: -
j_gene: TRBJ2-5
CDR3aa: CASNIRGGETQYF
CDR3nt: TGTGCCAGCAACATTAGGGGGGGAGAGACCCAGTACTTC

d_gene: -
v_gene: TRBV7-7
abundance: -
j_gene: TRBJ1-4
CDR3aa: CASSLVPGIGEKLFF
CDR3nt: TGTGCTAGCAGCTTAGTTCCAGGGATCGGAGAAAAACTGTTTTTT

d_gene: -
v_gene: TRBV7-2
abundance: -
j_gene: TRBJ2-1
CDR3aa: CASSLVGDSQWEQFF
CDR3nt: TGTGCCAGCAGCTTAGTTGGGGATTCACAATGGGAGCAGTTCTTC

d_gene: TRBD2
v_gene: TRBV3-1
abundance: -
j_gene: TRBJ2-1
CDR3aa: CASSQQRGGWDEQFF
CDR3nt: TGTGCCAGCAGCCAACAGCGGGGGGGTTGGGATGAGCAGTTCTTC

d_gene: -
v_gene: TRBV4-2
abundance: -
j_gene: TRBJ2-5
CDR3aa: CASSQDIANQETQYF
CDR3nt: TGTGCCAGCAGCCAAGATATAGCTAACCAAGAGACCCAGTACTTC

d_gene: TRBD1
v_gene: TRBV30
abundance: -
j_gene: TRBJ1-2
CDR3aa: CAWSVSGGRYGYTF
CDR3nt: TGTGCCTGGAGTGTCTCAGGGGGCCGCTATGGCTACACCTTC

d_gene: -
v_gene: TRBV27
abundance: -
j_gene: TRBJ2-7
CDR3aa: CASGIGAEGSYEQYF
CDR3nt: TGTGCCAGCGGTATAGGGGCAGAAGGATCCTACGAGCAGTACTTC

d_gene: TRBD1
v_gene: TRBV18
abundance: once
j_gene: TRBJ1-1
CDR3aa: CASSPGLGGLEAFF
CDR3nt: TGTGCCAGCTCACCAGGTTTAGGGGGCCTTGAAGCTTTCTTT

d_gene: -
v_gene: TRBV9
abundance: -
j_gene: TRBJ2-2
CDR3aa: CASSSPGGGQNTGELFF
CDR3nt: TGTGCCAGCAGCTCCCCCGGCGGGGGCCAGAACACCGGGGAGCTGTTTTTT

d_gene: -
v_gene: TRBV2
abundance: -
j_gene: TRBJ2-7
CDR3aa: CASSADTVSEQYF
CDR3nt: TGTGCCAGCAGTGCGGACACGGTCTCGGAGCAGTACTTC

d_gene: TRBD1
v_gene: TRBV29-1
abundance: -
j_gene: TRBJ1-1
CDR3aa: CSVERRGLGTEAFF
CDR3nt: TGCAGCGTTGAACGGAGGGGGCTGGGCACTGAAGCTTTCTTT

d_gene: -
v_gene: TRBV14
abundance: -
j_gene: TRBJ1-1
CDR3aa: CASSHRKILTEAFF
CDR3nt: TGTGCCAGCAGCCACAGGAAAATTCTCACTGAAGCTTTCTTT

d_gene: TRBD2
v_gene: TRBV15
abundance: -
j_gene: TRBJ2-5
CDR3aa: CATSREGRGWGQETQYF
CDR3nt: TGTGCCACCAGCAGAGAGGGGAGGGGTTGGGGACAAGAGACCCAGTACTTC

d_gene: -
v_gene: TRBV5-1
abundance: -
j_gene: TRBJ1-2
CDR3aa: CASSLSLRSYGYTF
CDR3nt: TGCGCCAGCAGCTTGAGTCTCCGGAGCTATGGCTACACCTTC